The entry below describes one TCR beta chain. Antigen unknown. Donors gave about 2.5 ml of blood apiece. No T cells were sorted before total RNA was taken from whole blood. CDR1 MDHEN and CDR2 SYDVKM come from the germline V gene. This CDR3 region has 15 residues. UMIs incorporating a 6-nucleotide sample barcode were appended by means of template switching. Following a re-call of the 5' RACE reads, TCRdb has one entry per CDR3 protein and lacks DNA. This table holds 350,000 to 550,000 distinct CDR3 sequences. This sample is part of a study of monozygotic twins with inflammatory bowel disease. Notes on the study in general: With inverse Simpson as the measure, TCRbeta diversity was lower in IBD patients than in healthy co-twins.

The chain has TRBV28 and TRBJ2-2. The TCR originated in a human donor with ulcerative colitis or Crohn's disease, or a healthy co-twin of an affected twin (not recorded which). Input material: blood. CDR3 in amino acids: CASSLWQTTSGELFF.